This TCR beta chain was sequenced in a study of shared clonotypes between healthy human individuals. Study-wide findings and caveats: Around 5% of naive CD4 clonotypes were common to several donors.

As to this clone: What it recognizes is unknown.

Deep-level running was used for the assay. Repertoires were generated with immunoSEQ multiplex PCR, while TCRdb's copy carries only in-frame clones and drops some. The sample shows about 2.1 million clones, 90% to 95% of them seen only once. In the naive CD8 group, cells lacked CD45RO and were positively selected for CCR7, so terminally differentiated effector memory CD45RA+ cells were left out. The sequence came from a man aged 18 to 30 in good health. Some clones in this sample may be carry-over from other donors' samples. The sample taken for sequencing was naive CD8+ T cells from PBMCs.

In DNA, the CDR3 is TGCGCCAGCAGCCAAAACGTCGGAAATACCTACGAGCAGTACTTC. Protein: CASSQNVGNTYEQYF. The V call is TRBV4-1, the J call TRBJ2-7, with D uncertain. The CDR3 is made up of 15 amino acids. CDR1 and CDR2 from the germline V gene are MGHRA and YSYEKL. Trimming shortened V by 2 bases and J by 2 bases, and 13 bases separated the two germline ends.